Sequencing of this T cell receptor (beta chain) was carried out in a study of Graves' ophthalmopathy and Graves' hyperthyroidism (dated by TCRdb to the late 2010s). With regard to the full study: Peripheral blood was collected before any treatment was given, at the time of initial diagnosis. The study used TCR beta repertoire signatures to distinguish Graves' ophthalmopathy from Graves' hyperthyroidism and to predict progression to ophthalmopathy. In total, some 130 blood samples were TCR-sequenced: 43 ophthalmopathy, some 80 hyperthyroidism and approximately 17 hyperthyroidism-to-ophthalmopathy patients. To explore V-J signatures that distinguish ophthalmopathy from hyperthyroidism, a discovery set of roughly 98 patients was enrolled, made up of 43 with ophthalmopathy and under 65 with stable hyperthyroidism. For independent validation, a separate cohort was made up of 18 hyperthyroidism patients plus 17 patients who later progressed from hyperthyroidism to ophthalmopathy. In about 6 hyperthyroidism patients, T-cell repertoires of thyroid tissue and blood were compared. Once sampling was done, hyperthyroidism patients were given methimazole at a starting dose of 30 mg daily, while ophthalmopathy patients were given high-dose intravenous methylprednisolone.

Ophthalmopathy patients had moderately to severely active disease, Clinical Activity Score of at least 3, NOSPECS grade of at least 4, and disease duration under 3 months. Patients with other autoimmune diseases, uncontrolled infections, pregnancy or lactation were excluded. Clinical symptoms, serum thyroxine, TRAb, thyroid ultrasound and orbital computed tomography were used for diagnosis. Using Ficoll-Paque density gradient centrifugation, PBMCs were isolated from about 9.4 ml of fresh peripheral blood. Total RNA was extracted with Trizol reagent and quality-checked on an Agilent 2100 Bioanalyzer. V and J lose 0 bases and 5 bases, and a span of 16 bases separates them. For CDR1 and CDR2, the germline V gene (reference sequence) lists GTSNPN and SVGIG. Its CDR3 holds 15 amino acids, cysteine through phenylalanine. This entry keeps only the CDR3 DNA: 45 bases, framed from base 1. Results and caveats for the whole study, not just this receptor: In cross-validation, the 13-signature model distinguished ophthalmopathy from stable hyperthyroidism with more than 85% sensitivity and about 81% specificity, while in the test set the corresponding values were about 80% and 75%. No statistical method was used to set the sample size in advance, and the investigators knew which group each participant was assigned to. In validation, the model predicted ophthalmopathy progression with 70.59% sensitivity and about 73% specificity; about a dozen predicted patients were CT-confirmed with GO in a median of 6.5 months. Most of the expanded thyroid clonotypes with a frequency above 0.001 were also detected in blood, and it was suggested that the thyroid immune response may be reflected by blood repertoires.

For repertoire sequencing, the TCR beta CDR3 regions were amplified from RNA transcripts. The first round was an RT-PCR using HTBI primers with the Qiagen OneStep RT-PCR kit, and this first round was followed by a second-round multiplex PCR, then size selection and purification. Libraries were sequenced paired-end with 100 bp reads on an Illumina HiSeq2000. Per the source publication's procedure: SOAPnuke was used for read processing, and reads with adapters, uncalled bases, a mean Phred below 15, or no exact constant-primer or identifier match were discarded. High-quality paired reads were merged with COPE v1.2.5. Each unique nucleotide sequence was defined as a clonotype, and clonotypes were aligned to IMGT TRB V, D and J references with MiTCR v1.1. Only V-J combinations with frequency above 0.0001 were analysed, covering approximately 99% of repertoires. A TCR clonal expansion and chaos score per V-J combination was defined as the ratio of F50 clonal expansion to chaos observed in the TCRdist matrix. Welch's t-statistics and random forest were used to reduce the features to 13 V-J combinations, which were then used as input to a naive Bayes classifier. The Morisita-Horn index was used to measure how similar the thyroid and blood repertoires were. Using fastp at Q25 and MiXCR, TCRdb reprocessed the public reads and kept productive beta chains. One record per CDR3 amino acid sequence lists the most common genes and DNA. The V and J calls here are based on TCRdb, not the publication. In this sample the table shows around 660,000 distinct CDR3 sequences, 35% to 45% of which occur a single time. The biggest ten clones account for over 2.5% of the sample.

This clonotype was picked up one time. Its antigen is unknown. Within one base of it there is no much larger clone, and no base qualities were kept. Resting on one read, the evidence is weak. Sequenced sample: peripheral blood. This clonotype was sampled from an adult man with Graves' ophthalmopathy. The chain is assembled from TRBV30 and TRBJ1-2; there is no confident call for the D gene. The CDR3 in this case is CAWSVRGLLGYGYTF. The nucleotides read TGTGCCTGGAGTGTACGCGGGCTATTGGGGTATGGCTACACCTTC.